This is a list of T cell receptor beta chains from one sample in a study of cytomegalovirus exposure and HLA in healthy donors. The repertoire was sequenced with immunoSEQ multiplex PCR; TCRdb's copy has only in-frame clones and lacks some. Of 80,000 to 100,000 clones in the sample, approximately 91% are singletons; the top ten hold about 1.9%. The specimen sequenced was PBMCs. All receptors derive from a young man in good health and CMV-seronegative. CDR3s include the opening cysteine and the closing phenylalanine or tryptophan. The D gene is left open where the match is weak. Expanded clones get a size class; other rows say once, few or many, or leave the size out.

j_call | v_call | d_call | clone_size | cdr3_nt | cdr3_aa
TRBJ2-7 | TRBV5-8 | NA | NA | TGTGCCAGCAGCTTGGGGACTGTACACTACGAGCAGTACTTC | CASSLGTVHYEQYF
TRBJ1-5 | TRBV28 | NA | NA | TGTGCCAGCAGTTTACAGTCAGGGATCGGTCAGCCCCAGCATTTT | CASSLQSGIGQPQHF
TRBJ2-1 | TRBV11-1 | NA | NA | TGTGCCAGCAGCTTAGGACAGCTAGAGCAGTTCTTC | CASSLGQLEQFF
TRBJ2-3 | TRBV18 | NA | NA | TGTGCCAGCTCATTAGGGCAGGGCGGCGGCACAGATACGCAGTATTTT | CASSLGQGGGTDTQYF
TRBJ2-3 | TRBV6-5 | TRBD2 | NA | TGTGCCAGCACCGCTAGCGGGAACACAGATACGCAGTATTTT | CASTASGNTDTQYF
TRBJ1-1 | TRBV19 | TRBD1 | NA | TGTGCCAGTAGTACTGAGCGGAGACAGGGGGCGCCACCTTTCTTT | CASSTERRQGAPPFF
TRBJ1-4 | TRBV28 | NA | NA | TGTGCCAGCAGTCCTAAAGGGGGAATATCAACTAATGAAAAACTGTTTTTT | CASSPKGGISTNEKLFF
TRBJ1-5 | TRBV6-5 | NA | NA | TGTGCCAGCAGATCAAAAGGACACGGCAATCAGCCCCAGCATTTT | CASRSKGHGNQPQHF
TRBJ2-5 | TRBV7-2 | TRBD1 | NA | TGTGCCAGCAGCCCTATGGGGACAGGGGGCCGTGAGACCCAGTACTTC | CASSPMGTGGRETQYF
TRBJ2-7 | TRBV9 | TRBD1 | few | TGTGCCAGCAGCGTGGACAGGAACGCCTACGAGCAGTACTTC | CASSVDRNAYEQYF
TRBJ2-1 | TRBV7-2 | TRBD2 | NA | TGTGCCAGCAGCTTAGATCGGCTAGCGGGGATCAATGAGCAGTTCTTC | CASSLDRLAGINEQFF
TRBJ2-7 | TRBV4-1 | TRBD2 | NA | TGCGCCAGCAGCCAGGGACTAGCGGGAGGGCTAGTCGAGCAGTACTTC | CASSQGLAGGLVEQYF
TRBJ1-4 | TRBV18 | TRBD1 | NA | TGTGCCAGCTCACGGGACAGCAATGAAAAACTGTTTTTT | CASSRDSNEKLFF
TRBJ2-4 | TRBV11-2 | NA | NA | TGTGCCAGCAGCTCCCCAGGGCATTGGGACATTCAGTACTTC | CASSSPGHWDIQYF
TRBJ2-7 | TRBV11-1 | TRBD2 | NA | TGTGCCAGCAGCTCCGGACTAGCGACCTCCTACGAGCAGTACTTC | CASSSGLATSYEQYF
TRBJ1-1 | TRBV2 | TRBD1 | NA | TGTGCCAGCAGTGGAACAGGGGTGAACACTGAAGCTTTCTTT | CASSGTGVNTEAFF
TRBJ2-2 | TRBV15 | NA | NA | TGTGCCACCAGCAGAGGACAGTCCACCGGGGAGCTGTTTTTT | CATSRGQSTGELFF
TRBJ2-4 | TRBV11-2 | NA | NA | TGTGCCAGCAGCCCGGCCGGGACATTCGAACTAGCCAAAAACATTCAGTACTTC | CASSPAGTFELAKNIQYF
TRBJ1-1 | TRBV14 | NA | NA | TGTGCCAGCAGCCAGACTTTGCTCCTCCCTAAGGCTTTCTTT | CASSQTLLLPKAFF
TRBJ2-7 | TRBV10-1 | TRBD1 | NA | TGCGCCAGCAGTGTAGGGACAGGGGACTACGAGCAGTACTTC | CASSVGTGDYEQYF
TRBJ2-7 | TRBV27 | NA | NA | TGTGCCAGCAGTTTCACAGGGGGAGGGTACGAGCAGTACTTC | CASSFTGGGYEQYF
TRBJ1-3 | TRBV6-1 | NA | few | TGTGCCAGCAGTGAAGCTACAGGGAGCTCTGGAAACACCATATATTTT | CASSEATGSSGNTIYF
TRBJ1-1 | TRBV6-5 | TRBD1 | NA | TGTGCCAGCAGTTTTCGACAGGGGAACACTGAAGCTTTCTTT | CASSFRQGNTEAFF
TRBJ1-4 | TRBV25-1 | NA | NA | TGTGCCAGCAGCAACGTGCAGTCTAATGAAAAACTGTTTTTT | CASSNVQSNEKLFF
TRBJ2-5 | TRBV20-1 | NA | NA | TGCAGTGCTAGAGTGGGAGGTGGGGAGTACTTC | CSARVGGGEYF
TRBJ2-2 | TRBV19 | TRBD2 | NA | TGTGCCAGTCAGCGGGGCGCGAACACCGGGGAGCTGTTTTTT | CASQRGANTGELFF
TRBJ2-1 | TRBV28 | NA | NA | TGTGCCAGCAGTTCGTCGGCTAGCTACAATGAGCAGTTCTTC | CASSSSASYNEQFF
TRBJ2-3 | TRBV9 | NA | NA | TGTGCCAGCAGCTCAGGACAGCTACTTGGCACAGATACGCAGTATTTT | CASSSGQLLGTDTQYF
TRBJ2-1 | TRBV13 | TRBD2 | NA | TGTGCCAGCAGCGTGGGACTAGCGTCCCATGAGCAGTTCTTC | CASSVGLASHEQFF
TRBJ1-2 | TRBV27 | TRBD1 | once | TGTGCCAGCATGTCGGGGACAGGGACTGGCTACACCTTC | CASMSGTGTGYTF
TRBJ1-1 | TRBV18 | TRBD1 | NA | TGTGCCAGCTCACCCCGACAGGGGTCGATAATGAACACTGAAGCTTTCTTT | CASSPRQGSIMNTEAFF
TRBJ2-3 | TRBV27 | TRBD2 | NA | TGTGCCAGCAGATCTAGCGGGGGGGGAGGTACGCAGTATTTT | CASRSSGGGGTQYF
TRBJ1-3 | TRBV7-6 | TRBD1 | NA | TGTGCCAGCAGCTTCGACAGGGTGTCTGGAAACACCATATATTTT | CASSFDRVSGNTIYF
TRBJ2-3 | TRBV7-9 | NA | NA | TGTGCCAGCAGCATCTCCGTAGGGGGAGGGCCCCAAGATACGCAGTATTTT | CASSISVGGGPQDTQYF
TRBJ1-5 | TRBV2 | TRBD1 | NA | TGTGCCAGCAGTGATTCAACAGGGGATCAGCCCCAGCATTTT | CASSDSTGDQPQHF
TRBJ2-1 | TRBV11-2 | TRBD2 | NA | TGTGCCAGCAGCCAAGCGGGGGGGTCCTACAATGAGCAGTTCTTC | CASSQAGGSYNEQFF
TRBJ2-3 | TRBV14 | TRBD1 | NA | TGTGCCAGCAGCCAAGGACAGGGTTTAGGCACAGATACGCAGTATTTT | CASSQGQGLGTDTQYF
TRBJ2-5 | TRBV19 | NA | NA | TGTGCCAGTAACCAGGGTCGGCAAGAGACCCAGTACTTC | CASNQGRQETQYF
TRBJ1-5 | TRBV6-1 | TRBD1 | few | TGTGCCAGCAGCGGATTACAGGGGGCAGGTCAGCCCCAGCATTTT | CASSGLQGAGQPQHF
TRBJ2-5 | TRBV10-3 | TRBD2 | NA | TGTGCCATCAGTGACCCTAGCGGGGGGGCGGAGACCCAGTACTTC | CAISDPSGGAETQYF
TRBJ2-7 | TRBV10-3 | NA | NA | TGTGCCATCAGTGAGACTAGCCCTCGGTCGGGTTACGAGCAGTACTTC | CAISETSPRSGYEQYF
TRBJ2-2 | TRBV6-5 | NA | NA | TGTGCCAGCAGTTTTTCAGGGTCGTCCGGGGAGCTGTTTTTT | CASSFSGSSGELFF
TRBJ1-1 | TRBV13 | TRBD1 | NA | TGTGCCAGCAGCCTGCGAAGCCGACAGGGGACTGAAGCTTTCTTT | CASSLRSRQGTEAFF
TRBJ2-7 | TRBV30 | TRBD1 | NA | TGTGCCTGGAGTCCGACAACCGGGACAGGGTCCATTACCTACGAGCAGTACTTC | CAWSPTTGTGSITYEQYF
TRBJ1-2 | TRBV6-5 | TRBD1 | NA | TGTGCCAGTGCGTCGGCAGGGGGTAGCTATGGCTACACCTTC | CASASAGGSYGYTF
TRBJ1-1 | TRBV4-1 | NA | NA | TGCGCCAGCAGCCACCCGACGCGAGGGCGGGGGAACACTGAAGCTTTCTTT | CASSHPTRGRGNTEAFF
TRBJ2-7 | TRBV9 | TRBD2 | NA | TGTGCCAGCAGCGTCGGACGGGGGGGCGTCTACGAGCAGTACTTC | CASSVGRGGVYEQYF
TRBJ2-3 | TRBV7-9 | NA | NA | TGTGCCAGCAGCTTAGATCTAGTTTCGGGGAGCGCGCAGTATTTT | CASSLDLVSGSAQYF
TRBJ2-3 | TRBV27 | TRBD2 | NA | TGTGCCAGCAGTTTATCGGCAATAGCGGGAACGTTGGGAGATACGCAGTATTTT | CASSLSAIAGTLGDTQYF
TRBJ2-7 | TRBV4-2 | TRBD1 | NA | TGTGCCAGCAGCCAAGGCTCCGGGACAGGGCACTACGAGCAGTACTTC | CASSQGSGTGHYEQYF
TRBJ2-7 | TRBV7-9 | TRBD1 | few | TGTGCCAGCAGCCCCCCCGGGGACAGTTCCTACGAGCAGTACTTC | CASSPPGDSSYEQYF
TRBJ2-7 | TRBV19 | TRBD1 | NA | TGTGCCAGTAGTTCGGACCGGGACAGGCTGCTTCACGAGCAGTACTTC | CASSSDRDRLLHEQYF
TRBJ2-7 | TRBV4-2 | TRBD2 | NA | TGTGCCAGCAGCCAGCCGCTGGGCGGGGGGGATTCCTACGAGCAGTACTTC | CASSQPLGGGDSYEQYF
TRBJ2-7 | TRBV15 | NA | once | TGTGCCACCAGCAGAGGAAGCGGAAGCTCCTACGAGCAGTACTTC | CATSRGSGSSYEQYF
TRBJ2-1 | TRBV7-9 | TRBD1 | NA | TGTGCCAGCAGCTTAGAAGGGACAGGGGTGTTCTTC | CASSLEGTGVFF
TRBJ1-2 | TRBV11-2 | TRBD1 | NA | TGTGCCAGCAGCTTAGCGGGACAGGTCGGCGGCTACACCTTC | CASSLAGQVGGYTF
TRBJ1-1 | TRBV14 | NA | NA | TGTGCCAGCACGCCCAACATGAACACTGAAGCTTTCTTT | CASTPNMNTEAFF
TRBJ1-4 | TRBV13 | TRBD1 | NA | TGTGCCAGCAGCTCGACAGGGGTGTATGAAAAACTGTTTTTT | CASSSTGVYEKLFF
TRBJ2-2 | TRBV27 | NA | NA | TGTGCCAGCAGCTCGGTCCCGCGAAACACCGGGGAGCTGTTTTTT | CASSSVPRNTGELFF
TRBJ2-7 | TRBV4-2 | TRBD1 | NA | TGTGCCAGCAGCCAGACCCTTCCGATAGGACAGGGGGCGCGTTACGAGCAGTACTTC | CASSQTLPIGQGARYEQYF